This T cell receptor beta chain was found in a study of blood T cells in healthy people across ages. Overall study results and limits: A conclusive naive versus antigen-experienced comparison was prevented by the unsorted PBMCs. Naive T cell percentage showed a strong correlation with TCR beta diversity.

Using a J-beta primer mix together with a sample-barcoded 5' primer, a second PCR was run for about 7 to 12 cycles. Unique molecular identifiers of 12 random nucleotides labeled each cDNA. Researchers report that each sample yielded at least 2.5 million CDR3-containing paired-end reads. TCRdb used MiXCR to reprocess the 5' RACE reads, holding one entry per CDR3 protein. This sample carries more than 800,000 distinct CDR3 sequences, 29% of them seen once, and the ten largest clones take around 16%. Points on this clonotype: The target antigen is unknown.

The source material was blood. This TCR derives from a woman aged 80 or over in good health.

The chain's CDR3 is CASSQDRGAIYNEQFF. The CDR3 DNA is TGTGCCAGCAGCCAAGACCGGGGGGCGATCTACAATGAGCAGTTCTTC. The gene calls are TRBV3-1 and TRBJ2-1, with D perhaps matching TRBD2 (7 bases). The CDR3 is made up of 16 amino acids. The germline V and J ends were trimmed by 0 bases and 3 bases, with 12 bases remaining between them. CDR1 is LGHDT, CDR2 YNNKEL, per germline (reference sequence).